A single sample is the source of the 22 T cell receptor beta chains below, sequenced in a study of OX40 agonist ivuxolimab in advanced cancers. This table comes from immunoSEQ multiplex PCR, and its TCRdb copy is limited to in-frame clones, with some not included. Among about 14,000 clones, around 77% were seen once, and the ten largest hold around an eighth. Specimen: CD4+ or CD8+ T cells sorted from blood, collected in a trial of the OX40 agonist ivuxolimab. The receptor set was obtained from an adult with an advanced solid tumor such as melanoma, head and neck, liver or kidney cancer.

This clone was seen a handful of times. The rearrangement uses TRBV15 and TRBJ1-1; D might be TRBD1 (5 bases). Germline assignment: CDR1 LNHNV and CDR2 YYDKDF (reference sequence). This CDR3 region has 15 residues. The V and J ends lost 5 bases and 4 bases respectively, with 17 bases between them. The CDR3 DNA follows: TGTGCCACCAGCTTCCCCAGCGGGGGTAGCACTGAAGCTTTCTTT. Translation: CATSFPSGGSTEAFF.

This chain links TRBV29-1 with TRBJ2-7; 13 bases match TRBD2. Germline V gene lookup returns CDR1 SQVTM and CDR2 ANQGSEA. After removal of 4 bases from V and 4 bases from J, the junction contained 4 bases not matched to a gene. The CDR3 sequence is 14 residues long. The CDR3 loop reads CSVVGTSGVYEQYF. In DNA form, the CDR3 reads TGCAGCGTTGTAGGGACTAGCGGGGTGTACGAGCAGTACTTC.

The chain carries TRBV30 and TRBJ1-5; TRBD1 matches 9 bases. Germline V gene sequence: CDR1 GTSNPN, CDR2 SVGIG (reference sequence). Trimming removed 5 bases from V and 1 base from J; junction bases left unmatched: 3. There are 14 residues in the CDR3. The DNA of the CDR3 is TGTGCCTGGGACAGGGGGACGAGCAATCAGCCCCAGCATTTT. It codes for CAWDRGTSNQPQHF. Using reference TRBV30 and TRBJ1-5 for the parts outside the CDR3, the full variable domain is SQTIHQWPATLVQPVGSPLSLECTVEGTSNPNLYWYRQAAGRGLQLLFYSVGIGQISSEVPQNLSASRPQDRQFILSSKKLLLSDSGFYLCAWDRGTSNQPQHFGDGTRLSIL.

The CDR3 coding sequence is TGTGCCAGCAGCCCCCAAGGTGGGGGCACTGAAGCTTTCTTT. This encodes CASSPQGGGTEAFF. The chain joins TRBV27 to TRBJ1-1; D might be TRBD1 (5 bases). The CDR3 spans 14 residues. Trimming removed 6 bases at V and 4 bases at J, with 15 bases between. Germline CDR1 and CDR2: MNHEY and SMNVEV (reference sequence).

This clone was seen once. The V and J genes are TRBV9 and TRBJ2-5; 7 nucleotides align to TRBD1. The J call may be mistaken, given a closer DNA end match to TRBJ2-7. Germline CDR1 reads SGDLS; CDR2 reads YYNGEE. This CDR3 spans 15 amino acids. Here the CDR3 DNA reads TGTGCCAGCAGCGGCAGGGGGTCGTCCCCCTACGAGCAGTACTTC. This gives the protein CASSGRGSSPYEQYF.

This chain connects TRBV7-9 to TRBJ1-3; 7 nucleotides align to TRBD1. Germline V gene sequence: CDR1 SEHNR, CDR2 FQNEAQ (reference sequence). The CDR3 runs 17 residues. After removal of 5 bases from V and 2 bases from J, the junction contained 12 bases not matched to a gene. CDR3 DNA sequence: TGTGCCAGCAGCACGACCACGACCGGACAGGCTGGAAACACCATATATTTT. Protein sequence: CASSTTTTGQAGNTIYF.

This rearrangement joins TRBV7-9 to TRBJ1-2, with D unresolved. V was clipped by 2 bases and J by 4 bases, with 17 bases between them. The CDR3 consists of 16 residues. Germline CDR1 reads SEHNR; CDR2 reads FQNEAQ (reference sequence). The DNA of the CDR3 is TGTGCCAGCAGCTTATATCCTAGCGATGGAATCTATGGCTACACCTTC. This codes for CASSLYPSDGIYGYTF.

V usage is TRBV5-1 and J usage is TRBJ2-6; D gene ambiguous. Trimming shortened V by 3 bases and J by 0 bases, and 13 bases separated the two germline ends. Germline loops: CDR1 SGHRS, CDR2 YFSETQ. This CDR3 contains 17 residues. The CDR3 loop reads CASSSLPQDSGANVLTF. CDR3 coding DNA: TGCGCCAGCAGCTCCCTCCCGCAGGACTCTGGGGCCAACGTCCTGACTTTC.

The V gene is TRBV7-6, the J gene TRBJ1-1; D unclear. V gave up 4 bases and J gave up 6 bases, with 15 bases separating them. Germline V gives CDR1 SGHVS, CDR2 FNYEAQ. The CDR3 is made up of 14 amino acids. Here the CDR3 DNA reads TGTGCCAGCAGCTATCACAACGAACGGGCTGAAGCTTTCTTT. This encodes CASSYHNERAEAFF.

This clone came up once. CDR3 nucleotides: TGTGCCAGCAGTGAAGCGGTTAGGGGTAGTAGCGAGCAGTACTTC. This translates into CASSEAVRGSSEQYF. The chain links TRBV6-1 to TRBJ2-7; the D gene is possibly TRBD1 (5 bases). Trimming stripped 0 bases from V and 6 bases from J, with 15 bases between. The CDR3 length is 15 residues. Germline CDR1 reads MNHNS; CDR2 reads SASEGT.

The chain recombines TRBV6-5 with TRBJ1-5, with no clear D. Trimming left V 4 bases short and J 2 bases short, with 9 bases between. CDR1 is MNHEY, CDR2 SVGAGI, per germline. The CDR3 extends over 14 amino acids. CDR3 nucleotide sequence: TGTGCCAGCAGTTGGTCAAAGGGCAATCAGCCCCAGCATTTT. Translated, it gives CASSWSKGNQPQHF.

The chain combines TRBV5-5 with TRBJ1-4; D unresolved. The V gene lost 0 bases and the J gene lost 8 bases, with 11 bases spanning the gap. Germline V CDR1 and CDR2: SGHKS, YYEKEE (reference sequence). CDR3 length: 14 amino acids. The CDR3 region is CASSLDVGGEKLFF. Here the CDR3 DNA reads TGTGCCAGCAGCTTGGACGTCGGAGGCGAAAAACTGTTTTTT.

J is TRBJ2-1 and V is TRBV5-6; D remains unclear. With 1 base removed from V and 4 bases from J, the gap between germline ends came to 9 bases. Per germline, CDR1 SGHDT and CDR2 YYEEEE. The CDR3 length is 14 residues. The CDR3 DNA follows: TGTGCCAGCAGCTTGTGGCGGAGTTACAATGAGCAGTTCTTC. This encodes CASSLWRSYNEQFF.

This rearrangement joins TRBV5-8 to TRBJ2-7; a weak D match, TRBD2 (7 bases). Looked up from germline, CDR1 is SGHTS and CDR2 is YDEGEE. V was shortened by 1 base and J by 6 bases, with 20 bases between the two germline ends. The CDR3 length is 16 residues. Here the CDR3 reads CASSLHPRGALGEQYF. The CDR3 DNA reads as TGTGCCAGCAGCTTGCACCCACGGGGGGCGCTGGGCGAGCAGTACTTC. Full variable domain (outside the CDR3, taken from reference TRBV5-8 and TRBJ2-7): EAGVTQSPTHLIKTRGQQATLRCSPISGHTSVYWYQQALGLGLQFLLWYDEGEERNRGNFPPRFSGRQFPNYSSELNVNALELEDSALYLCASSLHPRGALGEQYFGPGTRLTVT.

The rearrangement links TRBV7-2 to TRBJ2-7, with D possibly matching TRBD2 (6 bases). CDR1 is SGHTA and CDR2 is FQGNSA in the germline V gene. The V end lost 5 bases, the J end lost 3 bases, and 11 bases lay between the germline ends. The length of the CDR3 is 13 residues. CDR3 in DNA: TGTGCCAGCAGCGGCCGACTAGTCTACGAGCAGTACTTC. This encodes CASSGRLVYEQYF.

The count of this clone is one. V gene TRBV25-1 combines with J gene TRBJ2-7, with 9 bases that match TRBD1. The CDR3 extends over 13 amino acids. V shed 8 bases and J 6 bases; nucleotides not matched to a gene: 8. Germline V gene lookup returns CDR1 MGHDK and CDR2 SYGVNS. The CDR3 loop reads CASGRTGEREQYF. The CDR3 DNA sequence: TGTGCCAGCGGAAGGACAGGGGAGCGCGAGCAGTACTTC.

In its sample, this clone was seen a few times. This chain joins TRBV9 and TRBJ2-7, with TRBD2 matching 10 bases. Germline loops: CDR1 SGDLS, CDR2 YYNGEE. CDR3 length equals 14 residues. Trimming removed 4 bases from V and 5 bases from J; junction bases left unmatched: 6. CDR3 DNA: TGTGCCAGCAGCCCCGGACTAGCGGTGGACGAGCAGTACTTC. Residues: CASSPGLAVDEQYF.

DNA for the CDR3: TGTGCCAGCAGCTTAATAGCGGGAGGCCCCTACGAGCAGTACTTC. It codes for CASSLIAGGPYEQYF. This chain connects TRBV7-3 to TRBJ2-7; 10 nucleotides line up with TRBD2. The V segment lost 1 base and the J segment 2 bases; nucleotides outside the gene matches: 2. Germline CDR1 and CDR2: SGHTA and FQGTGA. The CDR3 length is 15 residues.

V usage is TRBV6-6 and J usage is TRBJ2-5; 7 bases line up with TRBD1. The V and J ends lost 2 bases and 4 bases, in that order; junction bases with no gene match: 4. Germline V gene data show CDR1 as MNHNY and CDR2 as SVGAGI (reference sequence). The CDR3 covers 14 residues. CDR3 bases: TGTGCCAGCAGTTACGACGCAGGGGGAGAGACCCAGTACTTC. Protein: CASSYDAGGETQYF.

This chain connects TRBV7-6 to TRBJ2-3; no firm D call. V dropped 5 bases and J dropped 4 bases, with 7 bases sitting between them. The CDR3 is 12 residues long. CDR1 SGHVS and CDR2 FNYEAQ come from the germline V gene. In nucleotides, the CDR3 is TGTGCCAGCAGCGTATACGCAGATACGCAGTATTTT. Translation: CASSVYADTQYF.

The CDR3: CASRLSTGGFNSPLHF. The CDR3 DNA reads as TGTGCCAGCAGGTTATCCACAGGGGGTTTCAATTCACCCCTCCACTTT. This chain joins TRBV13 and TRBJ1-6; TRBD1 matches at 8 bases. V lost 6 bases and J lost 7; bases outside the gene matches: 11. The length of the CDR3 is 16 residues. Germline V lookup: CDR1 PRHDT, CDR2 FYEKMQ (reference sequence). The full variable domain, its missing parts supplied by reference TRBV13 and TRBJ1-6, is AAGVIQSPRHLIKEKRETATLKCYPIPRHDTVYWYQQGPGQDPQFLISFYEKMQSDKGSIPDRFSAQQFSDYHSELNMSSLELGDSALYFCASRLSTGGFNSPLHFGNGTRLTVT.

The V call is TRBV4-1, the J call TRBJ1-1; 10 positions agree with TRBD1. The CDR3 is 16 residues long. From germline, CDR1 is MGHRA and CDR2 YSYEKL. Trimming removed 3 bases from V and 4 bases from J; junction bases left unmatched: 8. The CDR3 nucleotides are TGCGCCAGCAGCCAGGTTATCGGACAGGGGGGCACTGAAGCTTTCTTT. This sequence encodes CASSQVIGQGGTEAFF.